The clone carrying this TCR beta chain was seen only a few times. What it recognizes is unknown. Distinct nucleotide sequences in the sample also encode this CDR3. The source of the sample is a study of shared clonotypes between healthy human individuals. Across the study: Every donor yielded three CD4 naive, three CD4 memory, two CD8 naive and one CD8 memory plate.

Naive CD8 cells were CD45RO-negative, positively selected for CCR7, excluding terminally differentiated effector memory CD45RA+ cells. Study-level results: Generation probabilities were higher for clonotypes shared across all four sorted-subset donors than for unshared ones. Naive subsets typically showed greater estimated richness than memory subsets.

Here immunoSEQ multiplex PCR was the method, and the copy in TCRdb shows in-frame clones only, minus some. Of about 2.1 million clones listed, around 93% are singletons. Germline CDR1 and CDR2: SGDLS and YYNGEE. The CDR3 loop spans 14 amino acids. V lost 2 bases and J lost 5; bases outside the gene matches: 3. The specimen sequenced was naive CD8+ T cells from PBMCs. This receptor was obtained from a man aged 18 to 29 in good health. Some clones in this sample may be carry-over from other donors' samples. The chain combines TRBV9 with TRBJ1-1; 10 nucleotides line up with TRBD1. The CDR3 spells CASSVTGGGTEAFF. The CDR3 bases are TGTGCCAGCAGCGTGACAGGGGGCGGGACTGAAGCTTTCTTT.